These T cell receptor beta chains were read from a single sample in a study of T cell responses to AZD1222 COVID-19 vaccine. The data were produced by immunoSEQ multiplex PCR, yet TCRdb's version contains in-frame clones alone and is incomplete. The table records some 200,000 clones, about 93% of them present only once. The material was peripheral blood, obtained 28 days after the second AZD1222 dose. Receptors originate from an adult who received the AZD1222 COVID-19 vaccine. CDR3s include the opening cysteine and the closing phenylalanine or tryptophan. Fields, in order: CDR3 protein, CDR3 DNA, D gene, clone size, V gene, J gene. A D gene is named only where the DNA matches it firmly. Size tells how often a clone was seen (once, few, many) or the class of an expanded clone, and some rows leave it out.

CASTASGETDTQYF	TGTGCCAGTACCGCTAGCGGGGAGACAGATACGCAGTATTTT	TRBD2	.	TRBV19	TRBJ2-3
CASTLRRVYIQPQHF	TGTGCCAGCACCCTCCGCAGGGTCTACATTCAGCCCCAGCATTTT	.	.	TRBV6-5	TRBJ1-5
CASSFGGAGYGYTF	TGTGCCAGCAGTTTCGGGGGGGCAGGGTATGGCTACACCTTC	.	few	TRBV28	TRBJ1-2
CASREVVATEAFF	TGTGCCAGCAGGGAGGTGGTTGCCACTGAAGCTTTCTTT	.	.	TRBV13	TRBJ1-1
CASSLRWLAGSYNEQFF	TGTGCCAGCAGTTTAAGGTGGCTAGCGGGATCCTACAATGAGCAGTTCTTC	TRBD2	.	TRBV27	TRBJ2-1
CASSPGTNNQPQHF	TGTGCCAGCAGTCCGGGGACAAACAATCAGCCCCAGCATTTT	.	.	TRBV28	TRBJ1-5
CASASAGYTEAFF	TGTGCCAGCGCCTCGGCAGGGTACACTGAAGCTTTCTTT	.	.	TRBV12-3/TRBV12-4	TRBJ1-1
CASSQEQGNGYTF	TGTGCCAGCAGCCAAGAACAGGGGAATGGCTACACCTTC	TRBD1	.	TRBV3-1/TRBV3-2	TRBJ1-2
CASSSTGNYRADTEAFF	TGCGCCAGCAGCTCGACTGGAAACTACAGGGCAGACACTGAAGCTTTCTTT	.	.	TRBV5-1	TRBJ1-1
CASSPRRATYNEQFF	TGCGCCAGCAGCCCTCGGAGGGCCACCTACAATGAGCAGTTCTTC	.	.	TRBV5-1	TRBJ2-1
CSVRADSNSPLHF	TGCAGCGTGCGAGCGGACAGTAATTCACCCCTCCACTTT	.	.	TRBV29-1	TRBJ1-6
CASSLARGAQPQHF	TGTGCCAGCAGCTTAGCCAGGGGCGCTCAGCCCCAGCATTTT	.	.	TRBV7-2	TRBJ1-5
CATSRVSGETQYF	TGTGCCACCAGCAGAGTGAGTGGGGAGACCCAGTACTTC	.	once	TRBV15	TRBJ2-5
CASNGGGSYEQYF	TGTGCCAGCAACGGAGGGGGCTCCTACGAGCAGTACTTC	.	.	TRBV9	TRBJ2-7
CASSESGTGPPYEQYF	TGCGCCAGCAGTGAGTCTGGTACAGGCCCTCCCTACGAGCAGTACTTC	.	medium-sized	TRBV10-1	TRBJ2-7
CASSLSGGAYNEQFF	TGTGCCAGCAGCCTGAGCGGGGGGGCCTACAATGAGCAGTTCTTC	TRBD2	.	TRBV7-9	TRBJ2-1
CASSLEVSGRTYGYTF	TGCGCCAGCAGCTTGGAAGTCTCAGGAAGGACCTATGGCTACACCTTC	.	.	TRBV5-1	TRBJ1-2
CASITGVANTEAFF	TGTGCCAGCATAACCGGGGTCGCGAACACTGAAGCTTTCTTT	.	.	TRBV6-5	TRBJ1-1
CASSFQQGEEAFF	TGTGCCAGCAGCTTCCAACAGGGAGAAGAAGCTTTCTTT	.	.	TRBV7-9	TRBJ1-1
CATSGGETEAFF	TGTGCCACCTCAGGTGGGGAGACTGAAGCTTTCTTT	.	.	TRBV6-6	TRBJ1-1